A selection of T cell receptor beta chains follows, all from one sample in a study of blood T cells in healthy people across ages. TCRdb ran MiXCR on the 5' RACE reads and lists one entry per CDR3 protein. Among over a million distinct CDR3 sequences listed, approximately 42% were seen once. Sequencing was carried out using blood. The receptors were sampled from a woman aged 18 to 35 in good health. The CDR3 runs from the conserved cysteine through the conserved F or W. Fields, in order: V gene, J gene, D gene, clone size, CDR3 protein, CDR3 DNA. D genes are given only for firm matches. Expanded clones are given a class, and other clones once, few, many or no size at all.

TRBV6-1	TRBJ2-3	TRBD2	NA	CASKRAGVSADTQYF	TGTGCCAGCAAAAGAGCGGGAGTGTCTGCGGATACGCAGTATTTT
TRBV7-9	TRBJ2-1	NA	NA	CASSSSGTAGNEQFF	TGTGCCAGCAGCTCGTCCGGGACCGCGGGCAATGAGCAGTTCTTC
TRBV5-1	TRBJ2-7	NA	few	CASSLDLGADEQYF	TGCGCCAGCAGCTTGGATTTAGGGGCGGACGAGCAGTACTTC
TRBV10-3	TRBJ2-2	TRBD1	NA	CAISPGQADIGELFF	TGTGCCATCAGCCCGGGACAGGCGGATATCGGGGAGCTGTTTTTT
TRBV20-1	TRBJ2-2	NA	once	CSAAQGADGGELFF	TGCAGTGCCGCCCAGGGAGCAGACGGCGGGGAGCTGTTTTTT
TRBV15	TRBJ2-7	NA	few	CATSRDPVRAYYEQYF	TGTGCCACCAGCAGAGATCCGGTAAGGGCCTACTACGAGCAGTACTTC
TRBV2	TRBJ2-5	NA	NA	CASSEVQRGRETQYF	TGTGCCAGCAGTGAGGTCCAGCGAGGCCGGGAGACCCAGTACTTC
TRBV12-3/TRBV12-4	TRBJ2-7	NA	NA	CASSLGPQGASGEQYF	TGTGCCAGCAGTTTGGGCCCTCAGGGAGCGTCGGGCGAGCAGTACTTC
TRBV19	TRBJ1-2	NA	few	CASNWGLGDYGYTF	TGTGCCAGTAATTGGGGTCTAGGAGACTATGGCTACACCTTC
TRBV2	TRBJ2-3	NA	many	CASRPGLSTDTQYF	TGTGCCAGCAGGCCGGGACTGAGCACAGATACGCAGTATTTT
TRBV27	TRBJ1-6	TRBD1	NA	CASSLGTGQGFSPLHF	TGTGCCAGCAGCCTAGGGACGGGACAGGGTTTTTCACCCCTCCACTTT
TRBV4-2	TRBJ1-2	NA	NA	CASSEAAGTNYGYTF	TGTGCCAGCAGCGAGGCAGCGGGAACTAACTATGGCTACACCTTC
TRBV12-3/TRBV12-4	TRBJ2-7	TRBD1	NA	CASSADRGDHEQYF	TGTGCCAGCAGTGCGGACAGGGGGGACCACGAGCAGTACTTC
TRBV11-2	TRBJ2-7	TRBD1	many	CASSSPGQPYEQYF	TGTGCCAGCAGCTCCCCGGGACAGCCCTACGAGCAGTACTTC
TRBV7-9	TRBJ2-1	TRBD2	NA	CASSFPKGLAPSGNEQFF	TGTGCCAGCAGCTTCCCCAAAGGACTAGCGCCGAGCGGCAATGAGCAGTTCTTC